The rows below give T cell receptor beta chains drawn from one sample of a study of blood T cell repertoires in COVID-19. Method: immunoSEQ multiplex PCR; TCRdb's copy keeps in-frame clones and lacks some. This table holds 140,000 or so clones, about 88% found once. Sequenced input: peripheral blood. These receptor sequences come from a human donor with acute or convalescent COVID-19. The donor label of this sample is uncertain. The CDR3 runs from the conserved cysteine through the conserved F or W. Each record gives: J gene, clone size, D gene, V gene, CDR3 protein, CDR3 DNA. A D gene is named only where the DNA matches it firmly. Clone size appears in some rows only: once, few, many, or a class for an expanded clone.

J gene: TRBJ1-5; clone size: NA; D gene: NA; V gene: TRBV9; CDR3 protein: CASSVEGRQPQHF; CDR3 DNA: TGTGCCAGCAGCGTAGAGGGGCGTCAGCCCCAGCATTTT
J gene: TRBJ1-1; clone size: few; D gene: NA; V gene: TRBV19; CDR3 protein: CASSSHREAFF; CDR3 DNA: TGTGCCAGTAGTAGCCACAGGGAAGCTTTCTTT
J gene: TRBJ1-3; clone size: few; D gene: NA; V gene: TRBV7-2; CDR3 protein: CASSLMTASGNTIYF; CDR3 DNA: TGTGCCAGCAGCTTAATGACAGCCTCTGGAAACACCATATATTTT
J gene: TRBJ1-5; clone size: NA; D gene: TRBD1; V gene: TRBV28; CDR3 protein: CASRDRGNQPQHF; CDR3 DNA: TGTGCCAGCAGGGACAGGGGGAATCAGCCCCAGCATTTT
J gene: TRBJ2-3; clone size: NA; D gene: TRBD2; V gene: TRBV7-6; CDR3 protein: CASSLTGTSGFTDTQYF; CDR3 DNA: TGTGCCAGCAGCTTAACCGGGACTAGCGGATTCACAGATACGCAGTATTTT
J gene: TRBJ2-5; clone size: NA; D gene: TRBD2; V gene: TRBV9; CDR3 protein: CASSVDGTSDRETQYF; CDR3 DNA: TGTGCCAGCAGCGTAGATGGGACTAGCGATAGAGAGACCCAGTACTTC
J gene: TRBJ2-1; clone size: few; D gene: NA; V gene: TRBV4-3; CDR3 protein: CASSQDPGGAEGHEQFF; CDR3 DNA: TGCGCCAGCAGCCAAGATCCTGGGGGCGCTGAGGGCCATGAGCAGTTCTTC
J gene: TRBJ2-3; clone size: NA; D gene: NA; V gene: TRBV7-6; CDR3 protein: CASSLLSGSDTQYF; CDR3 DNA: TGTGCCAGCAGCTTACTGTCAGGGTCAGATACGCAGTATTTT
J gene: TRBJ1-2; clone size: NA; D gene: TRBD1; V gene: TRBV6-5; CDR3 protein: CASSPGTGLSYGYTF; CDR3 DNA: TGTGCCAGCAGTCCGGGGACAGGTTTATCGTATGGCTACACCTTC
J gene: TRBJ1-2; clone size: NA; D gene: NA; V gene: TRBV6-2/TRBV6-3; CDR3 protein: CASSYSGSYGYTF; CDR3 DNA: TGTGCCAGCAGTTACTCGGGCAGCTATGGCTACACCTTC
J gene: TRBJ1-2; clone size: NA; D gene: TRBD1; V gene: TRBV27; CDR3 protein: CASSDAGTGYGYTF; CDR3 DNA: TGTGCCAGCAGCGATGCCGGGACAGGGTATGGCTACACCTTC
J gene: TRBJ1-3; clone size: NA; D gene: NA; V gene: TRBV9; CDR3 protein: CASSENRVPGNTIYF; CDR3 DNA: TGTGCCAGCAGCGAGAACAGGGTGCCTGGAAACACCATATATTTT
J gene: TRBJ2-5; clone size: NA; D gene: TRBD2; V gene: TRBV2; CDR3 protein: CASTSGHQETQYF; CDR3 DNA: TGTGCCAGCACTAGCGGGCACCAAGAGACCCAGTACTTC
J gene: TRBJ2-7; clone size: NA; D gene: NA; V gene: TRBV6-5; CDR3 protein: CASSYWQGGNYEQYF; CDR3 DNA: TGTGCCAGCAGTTACTGGCAGGGTGGCAACTACGAGCAGTACTTC
J gene: TRBJ1-5; clone size: once; D gene: NA; V gene: TRBV30; CDR3 protein: CAWSVSGNQPQHF; CDR3 DNA: TGTGCCTGGAGTGTGTCAGGTAATCAGCCCCAGCATTTT
J gene: TRBJ2-1; clone size: NA; D gene: NA; V gene: TRBV5-1; CDR3 protein: CASTEGDFNYNEQFF; CDR3 DNA: TGCGCCAGCACCGAAGGGGATTTTAACTACAATGAGCAGTTCTTC